The entry below gives a single T cell receptor beta chain sequence along with its context. Antigen: not known. This specimen comes from a study of T cells in Graves' hyperthyroidism and ophthalmopathy. The overall study: It was at initial diagnosis, before any treatment, that peripheral blood was collected. Notes on the study in general: Blood also carried most thyroid clonotypes expanded above 0.001.

Germline trimming cut 3 bases from V and 4 bases from J; bases unmatched to any gene: 4. The CDR3 spans 15 residues. The germline CDR1 and CDR2 sequences are MDHEN and SYDVKM. Stable hyperthyroidism: no ophthalmopathy progression over 18 months of follow-up. The PBMCs had their origin in approximately 10 ml of fresh peripheral blood. Amplification of TCR beta CDR3 regions was performed using RNA transcripts as template. The TCR CDR3 first-round RT-PCR relied on the HTBI primer set. In TCRdb, the multiplex PCR reads were re-called with MiXCR into one record per CDR3 protein. The sample holds about 200,000 distinct CDR3 sequences, around a sixth seen once.

The TCR comes from a woman in her forties or fifties with Graves' hyperthyroidism. This chain links TRBV28 with TRBJ2-3; the match to TRBD1 covers 10 bases. Sample: blood. CDR3 coding DNA: TGTGCCAGCAGTTTCGGGACAGGGGCCCCAGATACGCAGTATTTT. Residues: CASSFGTGAPDTQYF.